Presented here are 12 T cell receptor beta chains from one specimen sequenced in a study of shared clonotypes between healthy human individuals. Sequencing was performed with immunoSEQ multiplex PCR; in TCRdb, only in-frame clones are kept and a portion is missing. The sample includes some 1 million clones, about three quarters of them seen just once. Sequenced input: memory CD4+ T cells sorted from blood. As for subset: CD45RA-negative fraction. The receptors stem from a young man in good health.

V usage is TRBV6-1 and J usage is TRBJ2-1; D unclear. The V end lost 2 bases, the J end lost 7 bases, and 12 bases lay between the germline ends. This CDR3 spans 14 amino acids. Looked up from germline, CDR1 is MNHNS and CDR2 is SASEGT. For the CDR3, the DNA is TGTGCCAGCAGTGAAAGTACGCCTGTAAATGAGCAGTTCTTC. Translation gives CASSESTPVNEQFF.

V and J are TRBV5-1 and TRBJ2-3; D not resolved. The CDR3 has 15 amino acids. V was shortened by 1 base and J by 3 bases, with 12 bases between the two germline ends. Germline CDR1 reads SGHRS; CDR2 reads YFSETQ. This chain's CDR3 is CASSLTAPGTDTQYF. The CDR3 bases are TGCGCCAGCAGCTTGACCGCCCCCGGGACAGATACGCAGTATTTT.

This chain joins TRBV18 and TRBJ2-5; 7 bases align to TRBD2. The germline V gene has CDR1 KGHSH and CDR2 LQKENI. The trim removed 3 bases at V and 4 bases at J, leaving 8 bases unmatched. The CDR3 sequence is 15 residues long. The DNA for the CDR3 is TGTGCCAGCTCACCCCGTCGGGCGGGGGTAGAGACCCAGTACTTC. Protein: CASSPRRAGVETQYF.

The chain couples TRBV5-8 to TRBJ1-2; 12 bases map to TRBD1. Per germline, CDR1 SGHTS and CDR2 YDEGEE. With 4 bases clipped from V and 5 bases from J, the junction kept 9 bases outside the gene matches. The CDR3 runs to 16 residues. The CDR3 region is CASSNTGTGGVYGYTF. CDR3 sequence (DNA): TGTGCCAGCAGCAACACCGGGACAGGGGGCGTATATGGCTACACCTTC. The complete variable domain, with remaining parts taken from reference TRBV5-8 and TRBJ1-2, reads EAGVTQSPTHLIKTRGQQATLRCSPISGHTSVYWYQQALGLGLQFLLWYDEGEERNRGNFPPRFSGRQFPNYSSELNVNALELEDSALYLCASSNTGTGGVYGYTFGSGTRLTVV.

This clone was counted ten times or more. Other DNA sequences of this sample code for an identical CDR3. This sequence joins TRBV7-9 and TRBJ2-7; D gene unclear. The V gene lost 1 base and the J gene lost 2 bases, with 9 bases spanning the gap. The CDR3 has 14 residues. Looked up from germline, CDR1 is SEHNR and CDR2 is FQNEAQ (reference sequence). Here the CDR3 DNA reads TGTGCCAGCAGCTTAGAGGGCTCAACCTACGAGCAGTACTTC. Its translation is CASSLEGSTYEQYF.

The CDR3 sequence: CASSLVAGGRSGYTF. The CDR3 bases are TGTGCCAGCAGCTTAGTGGCAGGGGGCCGGAGTGGCTACACCTTC. J is TRBJ1-2 and V is TRBV11-2, with TRBD1 identical over 8 bases. CDR1 and CDR2 (germline): SGHAT, FQNNGV. The CDR3 runs to 15 residues. Trimming took 1 base from V and 7 from J; bases not matched to a gene: 8.

This clone was seen many times. The V gene is TRBV4-3, the J gene TRBJ2-4; 10 bases fit TRBD1. Germline trimming cut 4 bases from V and 4 bases from J; bases unmatched to any gene: 7. Germline CDR1 and CDR2: LGHNA and YSLEER. The CDR3 has 16 amino acids. The CDR3: CASSLGGGQGKNIQYF. The CDR3 DNA sequence: TGCGCCAGCAGCCTGGGTGGGGGACAGGGGAAAAACATTCAGTACTTC.

This chain joins TRBV9 and TRBJ1-2, with 12 bases that match TRBD1. This CDR3 spans 16 amino acids. With 0 bases clipped from V and 4 bases from J, the junction kept 4 bases outside the gene matches. The germline V gene has CDR1 SGDLS and CDR2 YYNGEE. CDR3 loop: CASSVGGQGAAYGYTF. DNA of the CDR3: TGTGCCAGCAGCGTAGGGGGACAGGGGGCTGCCTATGGCTACACCTTC.

A remark on this clone: At the DNA level, this CDR3 is encoded by other sequences in the same sample as well. The rearrangement links TRBV7-2 to TRBJ2-1; D uncertain. V lost 5 bases to trimming and J lost 5 bases, with 4 bases between them. The CDR3 covers 11 residues. Germline CDR1 and CDR2: SGHTA and FQGNSA. CDR3 protein: CASSIHNEQFF. DNA for the CDR3: TGTGCCAGCAGCATACACAATGAGCAGTTCTTC.

This chain links TRBV19 with TRBJ1-4, with D unclear. The CDR3 is 15 residues long. The V gene's germline CDR1 is LNHDA and CDR2 SQIVND (reference sequence). V was cut by 4 bases and J by 0 bases, with 9 bases left in between. CDR3 loop: CASSNFPPTNEKLFF. CDR3 in DNA: TGTGCCAGTAGTAATTTTCCCCCAACTAATGAAAAACTGTTTTTT.

The J gene is TRBJ2-7, the V gene TRBV6-1; D ambiguous. CDR3 length: 12 amino acids. Between the trimmed V and J ends, which lost 6 bases and 1 base, there was a span of 7 bases. Germline lookup yields CDR1 MNHNS and CDR2 SASEGT. The CDR3: CASRDTSYEQYF. CDR3 nucleotides: TGTGCCAGCAGAGACACTTCCTACGAGCAGTACTTC.

The chain couples TRBV5-5 to TRBJ2-3, with 8 bases that match TRBD2. The ends lost 4 bases at V and 3 bases at J; junction bases unmatched: 10. The CDR3 extends over 16 amino acids. Germline loops: CDR1 SGHKS, CDR2 YYEKEE (reference sequence). The CDR3 DNA reads as TGTGCCAGCAGCAGTGGAAGCGGGAGAGGGACAGATACGCAGTATTTT. Its protein product is CASSSGSGRGTDTQYF.